The clone carrying this T cell receptor (beta chain) has just a few counts. This specimen comes from a study of beta chain features in type 1 diabetes. Sequencing targeted expressed TCRB transcripts, as all isolated RNA had been reverse transcribed. TCRdb's copy holds only in-frame clones and misses some; the assay was immunoSEQ multiplex PCR. The sample includes under 900,000 clones, roughly 15% of them seen just once. CDR1 and CDR2 (germline): KGHSH, LQKENI. This CDR3 has 14 residues. The germline V and J ends were trimmed by 3 bases and 6 bases, with 12 bases remaining between them. Source material: naive CD4+ T cells from blood. The rearrangement links TRBV18 to TRBJ1-5; unclear D gene. This clonotype was obtained from a young woman in good health. For the CDR3, the DNA is TGTGCCAGCTCACCGAACGGGAGGGTTCAGCCCCAGCATTTT. It translates to CASSPNGRVQPQHF.